This TCR beta chain comes out of a study of post-analysis software for immune sequencing data. Worth noting for this clonotype: The antigen is undetermined.

The study, taken as a whole, reports: There were about five TRBV segments more frequent in patients than controls, and TRBV5-6, TRBV5-1 and TRBV20-1 were among them. A significant reduction in normalized Chao1 diversity was observed in multiple sclerosis patients versus controls.

With 7 bases removed from V and 5 bases from J, the gap between germline ends came to 11 bases. The CDR3 is made up of 13 amino acids. In germline, CDR1 is MNHEY, CDR2 SMNVEV (reference sequence). Unique-molecular-identifier-tagged TCR beta cDNA libraries were used. Input populations of 1 to 10 million T cells gave rise to about 480,000 cDNA molecules. One entry per CDR3 protein, called by TCRdb with MiXCR from the PCR reads. The data contain about 560,000 distinct CDR3 sequences, 44% of them singletons. The specimen was blood. This sequence joins TRBV27 and TRBJ1-4; D gene ambiguous. The TCR sequence derives from a girl aged 5-17 years with multiple sclerosis. CDR3 amino acids: CASTDTENEKLFF. CDR3 nucleotide sequence: TGTGCCAGCACTGACACGGAGAATGAAAAACTGTTTTTT.